This T cell receptor (beta chain) was sequenced in a study of post-analysis software for immune sequencing data. At the level of the study: Relapsing-remitting, secondary progressive and progressive-relapsing forms made up the multiple sclerosis disease courses.

Unique molecular identifiers featured in each of the TCR beta cDNA libraries. Some 500,000 cDNA molecules were obtained per 1 to 10 million input T cells. TCRdb processed the PCR reads anew with MiXCR; each CDR3 protein has one entry. The table has hundreds of thousands of distinct CDR3 sequences, under 55% seen once. Findings and limits, study-wide: The normalized Chao1 diversity of multiple sclerosis patients was significantly lower than that of controls. Batch-mates among the samples co-clustered strongly by F measure. When patients were compared with controls, a handful of TRBV segments were more frequent, TRBV5-6, TRBV5-1 and TRBV20-1 among them.

Only a few counts were recorded for this clonotype. Its target is unknown. This CDR3 spans 13 amino acids. Germline V gives CDR1 SQVTM, CDR2 ANQGSEA. V trimming: 6 bases; J trimming: 5 bases; junction bases outside the gene matches: 9. The sequence derives from a girl aged 5-17 years with multiple sclerosis. The chain links TRBV29-1 to TRBJ1-1, with 7 bases aligning to TRBD1. Sequenced: blood. The CDR3 sequence is CSVGNRGETEAFF. In nucleotides, the CDR3 is TGCAGCGTCGGGAACAGGGGAGAGACTGAAGCTTTCTTT.